This T cell receptor (beta chain) appears in the sequencing data of a study of siplizumab effects on memory and regulatory T cells. General study results and limits: Sequences that were alloreactive and traceable to unstimulated CD4+ memory cells were significantly reduced by siplizumab.

Generated by immunoSEQ multiplex PCR, the TCRdb table keeps only in-frame clones and is missing some. The table lists 95,000 to 100,000 clones, nearly 95% of them singletons. This CDR3 comprises 16 residues. Germline V gene data show CDR1 as SGHTA and CDR2 as FQGTGA. Trimming at V came to 5 bases and at J to 1 base, leaving 6 bases not matched to a gene. Turning to this clone: Its antigen is undetermined.

The V gene is TRBV7-3, the J gene TRBJ1-5; 9 bases agree with TRBD1. Sequencing was carried out using non-Treg CD4+ T cells sorted from blood. The clonotype comes from a human donor in good health. The CDR3 reads CASSPGTGWSNQPQHF. The CDR3 DNA reads TGTGCCAGCAGCCCCGGGACAGGGTGGAGCAATCAGCCCCAGCATTTT.